Many counts were recorded for the clone carrying this T cell receptor beta chain. Its antigen is unidentified. This specimen belongs to a study of human T cells and chemical hapten exposure. Study background: A patient group, mainly female, showed alopecia areata, totalis or universalis. Per-sample TCR yields varied mainly from small pooled library volume differences. Study findings and constraints: As patch test score rose, PT1 expanded TCR counts tended to rise as well.

Time point reported: pre-sensitization, week 0. Treatment of the sample: therapeutic diphenylcyclopropenone sensitization with weekly scalp DPC. Each CDR3 protein is one row after TCRdb ran MiXCR on the RACE reads. The sample lists a few hundred thousand distinct CDR3 sequences, approximately 5% occurring once. The CDR3 has 17 amino acids. V shed 5 bases and J shed 4 bases, with 22 bases lying between them. Germline V gene sequence: CDR1 KGHDR, CDR2 SFDVKD. This TCR was recovered from a young woman with alopecia areata. Some clones in this sample may be carry-over from other donors' samples. The sample was whole blood, taken in connection with sensitization to the hapten diphenylcyclopropenone (DPC). The V and J genes are TRBV24-1 and TRBJ1-2, with D possibly being TRBD1 (6 bases). The CDR3 sequence: CATSARGWQWGIYGYTF. DNA for the CDR3: TGTGCCACCAGTGCTAGGGGGTGGCAGTGGGGAATCTATGGCTACACCTTC.